Below are 8 T cell receptor beta chains sequenced from a single sample in a study of T cells after yellow fever vaccination. TCRdb analysed the 5' RACE reads with MiXCR anew, one entry per CDR3 protein. The table includes over 300,000 distinct CDR3 sequences, about 3.5% detected once. The source material was PBMCs, sampled on the day of the yellow fever booster vaccination. The receptors stem from a man younger than 30 who received the YFV17D yellow fever vaccine.

This clonotype has a count of ten or more. J is TRBJ2-5 and V is TRBV4-3; D could derive from TRBD1 or TRBD2 (5 bases each). Trimming took 3 bases from V and 0 from J, leaving 14 bases between them. Germline CDR1 and CDR2: LGHNA and YSLEER. CDR3 length: 16 amino acids. CDR3 region: CASSHGALKNQETQYF. In nucleotides, the CDR3 is TGCGCCAGCAGCCACGGGGCGCTCAAGAACCAAGAGACCCAGTACTTC.

Only a few counts were recorded for this clonotype. This CDR3 is CASTAGTANTGELFF. CDR3 DNA: TGTGCCAGCACCGCCGGGACAGCGAACACCGGGGAGCTGTTTTTT. This chain links TRBV28 with TRBJ2-2, with 7 bases aligning to TRBD1. The CDR3 runs 15 residues. The J segment lost 0 bases and the V segment lost 7 bases, leaving 5 bases of the junction unmatched. The germline CDR1 and CDR2 sequences are MDHEN and SYDVKM. Variable domain in full (rest from reference TRBV28 and TRBJ2-2): DVKVTQSSRYLVKRTGEKVFLECVQDMDHENMFWYRQDPGLGLRLIYFSYDVKMKEKGDIPEGYSVSREKKERFSLILESASTNQTSMYLCASTAGTANTGELFFGEGSRLTVL.

This clonotype was observed a few times. The chain links TRBV6-5 to TRBJ1-1, with 8 nucleotides matching TRBD1. The V segment lost 6 bases and the J segment 5 bases; nucleotides outside the gene matches: 5. The CDR3 spans 13 residues. The germline CDR1 and CDR2 sequences are MNHEY and SVGAGI. The CDR3 is CASSKDRVTEAFF. CDR3 coding DNA: TGTGCCAGCAGCAAGGACAGGGTTACTGAAGCTTTCTTT.

V gene TRBV19 combines with J gene TRBJ1-1; D perhaps matches TRBD1 (6 bases). CDR1 and CDR2 from the germline V gene are LNHDA and SQIVND (reference sequence). The CDR3 has 15 residues. V lost 2 bases, J lost 6 bases, and 16 bases lay in between. The CDR3 DNA sequence: TGTGCCAGTAGTATAACAGGGTCTTTGGGTCCTGAAGCTTTCTTT. Translating it yields CASSITGSLGPEAFF.

This clonotype was picked up a small number of times. The V gene is TRBV20-1, the J gene TRBJ2-1; 12 bases align to TRBD1. V shed 3 bases and J 7 bases; nucleotides not matched to a gene: 10. The germline V gene has CDR1 DFQATT and CDR2 SNEGSKA (reference sequence). CDR3 length equals 16 residues. Written as DNA, the CDR3 is TGCAGTGCTAGTGACATGGGACAGGGGGCTAGGAATGAGCAGTTCTTC. Translated: CSASDMGQGARNEQFF.

This rearrangement joins TRBV12-3 or TRBV12-4 to TRBJ1-3, with 9 bases identical to TRBD1. The length of the CDR3 is 17 residues. The ends lost 5 bases at V and 1 base at J; junction bases unmatched: 9. The CDR3 DNA sequence: TGTGCCAGCAGTCCTACAGGGGGCGGTGGGTCTGGAAACACCATATATTTT. Its translation is CASSPTGGGGSGNTIYF.

The chain combines TRBV2 with TRBJ2-3; D is undetermined. This CDR3 comprises 14 residues. The V gene's germline CDR1 is SNHLY and CDR2 FYNNEI. V shed 11 bases and J shed 1 base, with 16 bases lying between them. CDR3 sequence (DNA): TGTGCCTCCCAAAACTCCCGCGGCACAGATACGCAGTATTTT. Encoded protein: CASQNSRGTDTQYF.

This chain's CDR3 is CASSTGTSGGPGQETQYF. DNA for the CDR3: TGTGCCAGCAGCACCGGGACTAGCGGGGGCCCCGGGCAAGAGACCCAGTACTTC. The chain is built from TRBV11-2 and TRBJ2-5, with 14 bases aligning to TRBD2. The CDR3 sequence is 18 residues long. Losses at the gene ends were 5 bases for V and 2 bases for J; bases not matched to a gene: 10. Germline CDR1 is SGHAT and CDR2 is FQNNGV.